This note documents a single TCR beta chain sequence. Sequencing used immunoSEQ multiplex PCR; TCRdb keeps in-frame clones, though not all of them. The table has about 380,000 clones, 70% to 90% seen once. Trimming cost V 4 bases and J 0 bases, with 6 bases left between them. The germline CDR1 and CDR2 sequences are MRHNA and SNTAGT. The CDR3 runs 13 residues. This sample was included in a study of blood T cell repertoires in COVID-19. On the study more broadly: The analysed material was cDNA or gDNA that came from T cells, B-cell-depleted T cells, or PBMCs.

The receptor was derived from a woman between 18 and 29 years old who had recovered from COVID-19. Sequenced input: PBMCs or T cells enriched from blood (not recorded which). The chain is built from TRBV6-4 and TRBJ1-1; D gene uncertain. The CDR3 nucleotides are TGTGCCAGCAGTGTGCAGTTGAACACTGAAGCTTTCTTT. It yields the protein CASSVQLNTEAFF.